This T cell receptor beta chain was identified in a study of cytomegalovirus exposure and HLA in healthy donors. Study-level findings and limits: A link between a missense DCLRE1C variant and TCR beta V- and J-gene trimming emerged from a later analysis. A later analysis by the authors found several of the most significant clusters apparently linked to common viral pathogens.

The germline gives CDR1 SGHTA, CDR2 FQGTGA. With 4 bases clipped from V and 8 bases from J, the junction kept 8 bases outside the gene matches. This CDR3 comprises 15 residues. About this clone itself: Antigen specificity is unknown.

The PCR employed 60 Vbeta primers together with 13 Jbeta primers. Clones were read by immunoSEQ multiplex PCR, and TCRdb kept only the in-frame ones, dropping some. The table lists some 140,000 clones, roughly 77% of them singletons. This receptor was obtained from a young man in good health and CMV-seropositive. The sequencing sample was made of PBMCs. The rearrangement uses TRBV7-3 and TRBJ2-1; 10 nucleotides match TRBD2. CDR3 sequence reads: CASSSSGTSADEQFF. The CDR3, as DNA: TGTGCCAGCAGCTCAAGCGGGACTAGCGCCGATGAGCAGTTCTTC.